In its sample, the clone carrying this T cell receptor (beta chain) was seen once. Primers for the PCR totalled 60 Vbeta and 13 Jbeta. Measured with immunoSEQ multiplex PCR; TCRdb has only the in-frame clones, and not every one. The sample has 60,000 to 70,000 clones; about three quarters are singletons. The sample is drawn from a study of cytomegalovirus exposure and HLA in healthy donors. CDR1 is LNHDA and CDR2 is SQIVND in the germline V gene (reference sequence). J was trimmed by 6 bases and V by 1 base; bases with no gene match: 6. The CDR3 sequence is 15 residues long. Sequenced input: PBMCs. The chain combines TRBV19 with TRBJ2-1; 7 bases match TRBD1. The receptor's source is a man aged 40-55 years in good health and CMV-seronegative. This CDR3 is CASSIGTGLGNEQFF. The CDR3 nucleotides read TGTGCCAGTAGTATAGGGACAGGCCTGGGCAATGAGCAGTTCTTC.